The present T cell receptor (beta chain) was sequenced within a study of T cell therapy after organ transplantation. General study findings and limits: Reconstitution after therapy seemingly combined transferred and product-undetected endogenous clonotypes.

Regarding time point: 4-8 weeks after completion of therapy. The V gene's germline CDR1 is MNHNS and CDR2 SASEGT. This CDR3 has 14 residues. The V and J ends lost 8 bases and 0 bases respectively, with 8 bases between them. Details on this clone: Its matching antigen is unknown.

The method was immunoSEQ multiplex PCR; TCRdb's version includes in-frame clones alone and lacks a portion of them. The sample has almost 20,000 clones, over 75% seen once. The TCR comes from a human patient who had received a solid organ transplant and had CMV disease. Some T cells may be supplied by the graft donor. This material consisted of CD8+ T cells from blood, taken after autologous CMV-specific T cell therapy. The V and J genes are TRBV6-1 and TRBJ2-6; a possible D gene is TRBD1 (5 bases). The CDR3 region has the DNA TGTGCCAGCTCACAGGTCTCTGGGGCCAACGTCCTGACTTTC. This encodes CASSQVSGANVLTF.